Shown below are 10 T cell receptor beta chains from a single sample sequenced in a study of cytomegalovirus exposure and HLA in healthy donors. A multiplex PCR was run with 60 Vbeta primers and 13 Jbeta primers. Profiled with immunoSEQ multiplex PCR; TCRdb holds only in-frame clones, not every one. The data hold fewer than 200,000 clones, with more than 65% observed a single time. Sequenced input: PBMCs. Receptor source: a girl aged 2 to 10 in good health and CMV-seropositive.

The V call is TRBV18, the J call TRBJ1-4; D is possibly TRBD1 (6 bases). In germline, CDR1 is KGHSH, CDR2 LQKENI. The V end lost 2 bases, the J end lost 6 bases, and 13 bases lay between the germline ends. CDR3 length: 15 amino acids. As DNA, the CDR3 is TGTGCCAGCTCACCAGGGGGGGCAGGCTATGAAAAACTGTTTTTT. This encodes CASSPGGAGYEKLFF.

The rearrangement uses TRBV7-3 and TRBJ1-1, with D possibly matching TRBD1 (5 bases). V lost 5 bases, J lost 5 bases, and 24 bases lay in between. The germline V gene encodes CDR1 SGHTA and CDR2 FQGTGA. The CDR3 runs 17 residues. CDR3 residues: CASSLGQLIDRPTEAFF. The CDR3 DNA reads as TGTGCCAGCAGCCTAGGTCAGCTTATTGACAGACCTACTGAAGCTTTCTTT.

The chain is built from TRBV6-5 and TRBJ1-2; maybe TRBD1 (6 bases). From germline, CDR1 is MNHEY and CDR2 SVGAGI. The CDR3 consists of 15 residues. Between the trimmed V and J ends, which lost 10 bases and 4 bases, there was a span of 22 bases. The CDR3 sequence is CATLRGAVGPYGYTF. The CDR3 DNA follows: TGTGCCACGCTTCGGGGGGCGGTGGGCCCCTATGGCTACACCTTC.

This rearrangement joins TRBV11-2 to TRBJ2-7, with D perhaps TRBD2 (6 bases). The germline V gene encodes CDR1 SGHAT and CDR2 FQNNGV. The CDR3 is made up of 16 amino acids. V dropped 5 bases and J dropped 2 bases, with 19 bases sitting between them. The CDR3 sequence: CASSKNTGTGAYEQYF. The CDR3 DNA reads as TGTGCCAGCAGCAAAAACACCGGGACTGGAGCCTACGAGCAGTACTTC.

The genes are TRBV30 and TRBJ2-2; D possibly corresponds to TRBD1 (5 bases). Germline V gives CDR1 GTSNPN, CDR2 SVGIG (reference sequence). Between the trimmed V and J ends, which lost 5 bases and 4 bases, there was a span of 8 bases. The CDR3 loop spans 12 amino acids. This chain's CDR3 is CAWSRGTGELFF. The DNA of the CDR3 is TGTGCCTGGTCAAGGGGCACCGGGGAGCTGTTTTTT.

In DNA form, the CDR3 reads TGTGCCAGCAGCGCAACGGCACAGCCAAATCAGCCCCAGCATTTT. It translates to CASSATAQPNQPQHF. The genes are TRBV9 and TRBJ1-5; D is uncertain. Trimming cost V 3 bases and J 4 bases, with 14 bases left between them. Germline CDR1 and CDR2: SGDLS and YYNGEE. The CDR3 covers 15 residues.

CDR3 DNA: TGTGCCAGCAGTCTTAAACCGGGACATCAGTATTTT. This gives the protein CASSLKPGHQYF. The chain is built from TRBV28 and TRBJ2-3; possible D gene TRBD1, 6 bases. CDR1 is MDHEN, CDR2 SYDVKM, per germline. V was pared by 5 bases and J by 12 bases, with 15 bases between. The CDR3 extends over 12 amino acids.

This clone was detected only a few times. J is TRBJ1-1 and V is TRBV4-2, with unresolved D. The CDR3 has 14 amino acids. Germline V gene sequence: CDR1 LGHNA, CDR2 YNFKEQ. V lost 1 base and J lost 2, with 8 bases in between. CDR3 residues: CASSQVEGNTEAFF. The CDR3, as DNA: TGTGCCAGCAGCCAAGTTGAGGGTAACACTGAAGCTTTCTTT.

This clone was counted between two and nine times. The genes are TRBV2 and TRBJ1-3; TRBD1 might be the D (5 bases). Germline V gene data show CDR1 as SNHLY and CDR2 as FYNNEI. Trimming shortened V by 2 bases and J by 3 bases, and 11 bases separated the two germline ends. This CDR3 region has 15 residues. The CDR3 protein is CASSEQTDIGNTIYF. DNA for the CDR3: TGTGCCAGCAGTGAACAAACGGACATTGGAAACACCATATATTTT. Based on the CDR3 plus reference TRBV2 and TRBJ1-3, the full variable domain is EPEVTQTPSHQVTQMGQEVILRCVPISNHLYFYWYRQILGQKVEFLVSFYNNEISEKSEIFDDQFSVERPDGSNFTLKIRSTKLEDSAMYFCASSEQTDIGNTIYFGEGSWLTVV.

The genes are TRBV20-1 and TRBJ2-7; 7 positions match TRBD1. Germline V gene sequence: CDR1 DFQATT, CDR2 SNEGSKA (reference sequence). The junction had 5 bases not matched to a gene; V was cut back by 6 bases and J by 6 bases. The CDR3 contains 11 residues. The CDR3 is CSASTGTEQYF. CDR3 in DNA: TGCAGTGCCTCGACAGGGACCGAGCAGTACTTC.